The following is a TCR beta chain sequence with its context. These data originate in a study of control samples from healthy donors and cancer patients. TCRdb's copy holds only in-frame clones and misses some; the assay was immunoSEQ multiplex PCR. The sample comprises about 98,000 clones, around 80% of which are singletons, and about 10% rests with the top ten. Looked up from germline, CDR1 is SGHNT and CDR2 is YYREEE (reference sequence). The V and J ends lost 3 bases and 6 bases respectively, with 19 bases between them. This CDR3 is built from 15 residues. This sequence originates from a woman in her 30s in good health. The chain links TRBV5-4 to TRBJ2-7, with unresolved D. The source material was blood. The CDR3 DNA reads TGTGCCAGCAGCTCATCCGGGCTGACGAACGTCGAGCAGTACTTC. Its protein product is CASSSSGLTNVEQYF.